This T cell receptor (beta chain) was found in a study of cytomegalovirus exposure and HLA in healthy donors. Whole-study context: Earlier, 110 million or so unique TCR beta sequences were recovered from about 170 million T cells by an analysis. Broader study findings: Altogether, 164 TCR beta chains were recorded as cytomegalovirus-associated.

On this clone itself: Antigen unknown.

V was shortened by 0 bases and J by 3 bases, with 14 bases between the two germline ends. Germline lookup yields CDR1 LNHNV and CDR2 YYDKDF (reference sequence). There are 16 residues in the CDR3. Healthy bone marrow donors made up the cohort. PCR used 60 Vbeta primers and 13 Jbeta primers. Produced via immunoSEQ multiplex PCR; TCRdb's table is partial and in-frame only. This sample has about 150,000 clones, with about three quarters found just once. Specimen: PBMCs. V is TRBV15 and J is TRBJ1-1; no definite D call. This clonotype originated in a young man in good health and CMV-seropositive. The CDR3 sequence: CATSRDFQHRDTEAFF. CDR3 in DNA: TGTGCCACCAGCAGAGATTTCCAGCATCGGGACACTGAAGCTTTCTTT.